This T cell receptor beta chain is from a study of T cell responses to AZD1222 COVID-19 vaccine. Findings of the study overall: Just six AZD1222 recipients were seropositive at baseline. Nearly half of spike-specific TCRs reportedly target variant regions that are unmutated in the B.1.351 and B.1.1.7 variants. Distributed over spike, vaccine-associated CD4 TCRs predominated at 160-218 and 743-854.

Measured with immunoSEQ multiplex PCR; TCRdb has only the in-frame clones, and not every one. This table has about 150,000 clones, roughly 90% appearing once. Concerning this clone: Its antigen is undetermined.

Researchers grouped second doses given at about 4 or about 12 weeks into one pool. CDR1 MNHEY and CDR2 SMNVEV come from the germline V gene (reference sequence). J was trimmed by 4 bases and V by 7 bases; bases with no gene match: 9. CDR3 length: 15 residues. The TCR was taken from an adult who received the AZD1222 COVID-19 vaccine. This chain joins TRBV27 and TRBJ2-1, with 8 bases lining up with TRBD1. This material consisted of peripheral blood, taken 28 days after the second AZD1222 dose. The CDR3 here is CASTFGRGPYNEQFF. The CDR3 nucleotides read TGTGCCAGCACCTTCGGCAGGGGGCCGTACAATGAGCAGTTCTTC.